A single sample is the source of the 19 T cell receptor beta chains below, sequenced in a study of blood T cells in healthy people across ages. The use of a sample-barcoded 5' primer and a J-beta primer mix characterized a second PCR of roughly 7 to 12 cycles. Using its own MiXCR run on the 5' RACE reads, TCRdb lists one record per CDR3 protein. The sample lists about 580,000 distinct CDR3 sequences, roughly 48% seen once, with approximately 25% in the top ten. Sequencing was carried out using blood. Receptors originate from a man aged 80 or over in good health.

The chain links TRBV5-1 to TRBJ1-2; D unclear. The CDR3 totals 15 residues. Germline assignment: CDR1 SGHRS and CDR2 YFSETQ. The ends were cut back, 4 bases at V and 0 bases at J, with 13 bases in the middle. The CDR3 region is CASSGHSQANYGYTF. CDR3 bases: TGCGCCAGCAGCGGGCACAGTCAAGCTAACTATGGCTACACCTTC.

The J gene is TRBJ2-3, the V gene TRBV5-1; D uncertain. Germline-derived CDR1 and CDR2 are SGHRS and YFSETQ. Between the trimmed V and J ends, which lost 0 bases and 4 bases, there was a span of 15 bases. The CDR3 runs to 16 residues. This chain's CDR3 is CASSLGHTSVADTQYF. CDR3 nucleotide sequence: TGCGCCAGCAGCTTGGGACACACTTCGGTGGCAGATACGCAGTATTTT. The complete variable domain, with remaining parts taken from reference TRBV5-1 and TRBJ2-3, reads KAGVTQTPRYLIKTRGQQVTLSCSPISGHRSVSWYQQTPGQGLQFLFEYFSETQRNKGNFPGRFSGRQFSNSRSEMNVSTLELGDSALYLCASSLGHTSVADTQYFGPGTRLTVL.

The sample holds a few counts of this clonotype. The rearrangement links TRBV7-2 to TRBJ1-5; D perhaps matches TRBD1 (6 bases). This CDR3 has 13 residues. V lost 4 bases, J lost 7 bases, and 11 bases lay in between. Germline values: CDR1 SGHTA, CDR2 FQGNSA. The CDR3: CASSSYRAQPQHF. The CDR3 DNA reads TGTGCCAGCAGCTCGTACAGGGCCCAGCCCCAGCATTTT.

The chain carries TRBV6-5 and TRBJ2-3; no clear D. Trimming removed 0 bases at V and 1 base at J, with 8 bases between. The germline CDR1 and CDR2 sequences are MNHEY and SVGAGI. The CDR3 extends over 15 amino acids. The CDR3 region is CASSYSMAGTDTQYF. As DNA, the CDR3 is TGTGCCAGCAGTTACTCGATGGCTGGCACAGATACGCAGTATTTT.

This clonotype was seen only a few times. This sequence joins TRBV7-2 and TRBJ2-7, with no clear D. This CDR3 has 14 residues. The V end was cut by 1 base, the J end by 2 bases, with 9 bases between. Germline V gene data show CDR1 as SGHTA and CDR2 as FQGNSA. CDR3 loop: CASSLVGQAYEQYF. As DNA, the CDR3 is TGTGCCAGCAGCTTAGTTGGGCAGGCCTACGAGCAGTACTTC.

The CDR3 region is CASSWMHGPSGAQYF. CDR3 nucleotides: TGTGCCAGCAGTTGGATGCACGGCCCATCGGGGGCGCAGTATTTT. This chain links TRBV6-2 or TRBV6-3 with TRBJ2-3; tentative D call: TRBD2 (6 bases). CDR1 is MNHEY, CDR2 SVGEGT, per germline. The CDR3 extends over 15 amino acids. Trimming left V 4 bases short and J 10 bases short, with 21 bases between.

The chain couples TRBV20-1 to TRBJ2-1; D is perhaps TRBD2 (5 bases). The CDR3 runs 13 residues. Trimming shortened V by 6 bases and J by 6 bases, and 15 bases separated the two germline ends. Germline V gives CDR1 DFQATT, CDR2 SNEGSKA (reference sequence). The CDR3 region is CSARVGIGNEQFF. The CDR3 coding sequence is TGCAGTGCCCGGGTCGGGATAGGCAATGAGCAGTTCTTC.

CDR3 bases: TGTGCCAGCAGCTCTAATACGGGACCCTACGAGCAGTACTTC. Translated, it gives CASSSNTGPYEQYF. The V and J genes are TRBV7-2 and TRBJ2-7; the D call may be TRBD1 or TRBD2 (5 bases each). Germline V gene sequence: CDR1 SGHTA, CDR2 FQGNSA. This CDR3 is 14 amino acids long. V was shortened by 4 bases and J by 2 bases, with 12 bases between the two germline ends.

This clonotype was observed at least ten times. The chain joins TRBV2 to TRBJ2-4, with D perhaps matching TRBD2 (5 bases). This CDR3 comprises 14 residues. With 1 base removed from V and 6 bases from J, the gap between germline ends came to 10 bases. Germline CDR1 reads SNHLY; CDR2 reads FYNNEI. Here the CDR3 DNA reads TGTGCCAGCAGTGAAGGGCTAGCCTTAAACATTCAGTACTTC. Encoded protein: CASSEGLALNIQYF.

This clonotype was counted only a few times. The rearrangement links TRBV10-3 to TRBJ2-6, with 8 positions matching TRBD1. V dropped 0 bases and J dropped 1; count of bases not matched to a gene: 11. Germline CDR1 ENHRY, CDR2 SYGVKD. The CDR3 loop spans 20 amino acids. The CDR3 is CAISESAGGEIVSGANVLTF. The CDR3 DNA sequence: TGTGCCATCAGTGAGTCGGCAGGGGGCGAGATCGTTTCTGGGGCCAACGTCCTGACTTTC.

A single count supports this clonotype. The CDR3: CASGTSGAPLSETQYF. For the CDR3, the DNA is TGTGCCAGCGGGACTAGCGGGGCTCCATTGTCGGAGACCCAGTACTTC. This chain uses TRBV19 with TRBJ2-7, with TRBD2 matching 13 bases. The J call is doubtful: the DNA matches TRBJ2-5 better. The CDR3 spans 16 residues. The V gene's germline CDR1 is LNHDA and CDR2 SQIVND (reference sequence).

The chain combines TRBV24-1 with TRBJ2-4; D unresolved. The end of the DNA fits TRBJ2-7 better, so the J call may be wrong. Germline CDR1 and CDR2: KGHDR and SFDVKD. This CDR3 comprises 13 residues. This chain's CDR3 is CATSDPPFDEQYF. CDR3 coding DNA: TGTGCCACCAGTGACCCCCCGTTCGACGAGCAGTACTTC.

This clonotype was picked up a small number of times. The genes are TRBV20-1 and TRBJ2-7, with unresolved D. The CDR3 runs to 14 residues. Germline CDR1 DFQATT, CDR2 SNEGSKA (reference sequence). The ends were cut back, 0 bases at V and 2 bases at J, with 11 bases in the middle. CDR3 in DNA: TGCAGTGCTAGAGATGCTCCAGGTACCTACGAGCAGTACTTC. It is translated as CSARDAPGTYEQYF.

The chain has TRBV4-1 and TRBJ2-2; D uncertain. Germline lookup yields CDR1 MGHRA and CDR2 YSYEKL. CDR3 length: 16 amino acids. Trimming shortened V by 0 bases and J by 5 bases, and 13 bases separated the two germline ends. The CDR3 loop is CASSQDRGGWTGELFF. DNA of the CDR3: TGCGCCAGCAGCCAAGACCGTGGCGGCTGGACCGGGGAGCTGTTTTTT.

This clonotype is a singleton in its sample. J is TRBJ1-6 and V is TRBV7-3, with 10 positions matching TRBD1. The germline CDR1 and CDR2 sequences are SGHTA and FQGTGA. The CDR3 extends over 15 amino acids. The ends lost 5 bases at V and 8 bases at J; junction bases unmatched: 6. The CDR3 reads CASSRQGTGDSPLHF. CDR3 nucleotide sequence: TGTGCCAGCAGCCGCCAAGGGACAGGGGATTCACCCCTCCACTTT.

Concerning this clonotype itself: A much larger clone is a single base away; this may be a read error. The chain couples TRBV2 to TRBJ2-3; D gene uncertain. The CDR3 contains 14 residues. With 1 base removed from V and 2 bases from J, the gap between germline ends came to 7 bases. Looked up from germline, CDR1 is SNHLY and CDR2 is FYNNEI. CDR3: CASSEGFLTDTQYF. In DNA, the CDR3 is TGTGCCAGCAGTGAAGGGTTCCTCACAGATACGCAGTATTTT.

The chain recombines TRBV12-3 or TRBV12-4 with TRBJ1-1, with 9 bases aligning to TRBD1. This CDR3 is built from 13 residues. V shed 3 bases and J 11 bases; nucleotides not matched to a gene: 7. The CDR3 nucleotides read TGTGCCAGCAGTTTGAGTGGGACAGGGAACGCTTTCTTT. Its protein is CASSLSGTGNAFF.

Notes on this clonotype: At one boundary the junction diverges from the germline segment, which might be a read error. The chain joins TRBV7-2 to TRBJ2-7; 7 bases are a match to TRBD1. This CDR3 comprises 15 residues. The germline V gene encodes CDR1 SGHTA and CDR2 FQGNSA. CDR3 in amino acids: CASNLQGLSSYEQYF. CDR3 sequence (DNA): TGTGCCAGCAACTTACAGGGGCTGTCCTCCTACGAGCAGTACTTC.

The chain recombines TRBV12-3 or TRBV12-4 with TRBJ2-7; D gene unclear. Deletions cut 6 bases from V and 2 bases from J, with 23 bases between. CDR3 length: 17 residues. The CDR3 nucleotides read TGTGCCAGCAGCTCAATGACGCGCCTAACCGGTACCTACGAGCAGTACTTC. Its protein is CASSSMTRLTGTYEQYF.